This T cell receptor beta chain is from a study of early T cells in non-severe SARS-CoV-2 infection. Study-level background: From unsorted whole blood, bulk RNA was sequenced, and the chains remained unpaired. Study conclusions and caveats: The VDJdb matching leaned toward anti-spike CD8 responses and overlooked private and CD4 specificities.

Attached unique molecular identifiers marked individual cDNA molecules. Each CDR3 protein is one row after TCRdb ran MiXCR on the 5' RACE reads. The sample includes 25,000 to 35,000 distinct CDR3 sequences, approximately 5.2% of them seen just once. The table lists this clonotype with a few counts. What it binds is unknown. V shed 5 bases and J shed 1 base, with 14 bases lying between them. The CDR3 covers 16 residues. Germline V gene data show CDR1 as SGHTA and CDR2 as FQGNSA. The chain carries TRBV7-2 and TRBJ2-2; no firm D call. Sequencing used whole blood. The receptor comes from an adult who was a healthcare worker with PCR-confirmed SARS-CoV-2 infection or an uninfected control (not recorded which). DNA for the CDR3: TGTGCCAGCAGCCCGCGACCCAACATGAACACCGGGGAGCTGTTTTTT. This translates into CASSPRPNMNTGELFF. Complete variable domain (other parts from reference TRBV7-2 and TRBJ2-2): GAGVSQSPSNKVTEKGKDVELRCDPISGHTALYWYRQSLGQGLEFLIYFQGNSAPDKSGLPSDRFSAERTGGSVSTLTIQRTQQEDSAVYLCASSPRPNMNTGELFFGEGSRLTVL.